Listed here are 12 T cell receptor beta chains from one sample, sequenced in a study of blood T cell repertoires in COVID-19. Using immunoSEQ multiplex PCR, the repertoire was profiled, and TCRdb retains in-frame clones only, with some absent. The data hold 260,000 or so clones, with around 80% observed a single time. The sample was peripheral blood. These receptors were taken from a man at least 80 years old with acute or convalescent COVID-19.

The gene calls are TRBV5-1 and TRBJ2-1; 8 positions agree with TRBD2. The V gene end was trimmed by 5 bases and the J gene end by 8 bases; junction bases not matched to a gene: 12. Germline lookup yields CDR1 SGHRS and CDR2 YFSETQ. This CDR3 spans 15 amino acids. CDR3 nucleotide sequence: TGCGCCAGCAGTCTAAGAGCGGGAGCAGGAGATGAGCAGTTCTTC. Translated: CASSLRAGAGDEQFF.

The V call is TRBV10-1, the J call TRBJ2-7; 7 bases fit TRBD1. The CDR3 runs 15 residues. CDR1 and CDR2 from the germline V gene are WNHNN and SYGVQD (reference sequence). The V and J ends lost 10 bases and 2 bases, in that order; junction bases with no gene match: 14. CDR3: CATQTGKTPAYEQYF. The CDR3, as DNA: TGCGCCACACAGACAGGGAAAACCCCAGCCTACGAGCAGTACTTC.

The V gene is TRBV21-1, the J gene TRBJ2-3; whether TRBD1, the table's D call, matches the DNA was not checked. TRBV21-1 is a pseudogene locus. The CDR3 totals 17 residues. Written as DNA, the CDR3 is TGTGCCAGCAGCACCCCAGTTCAGGGGGGTAGCACAGATACGCAGTATTTT. Its translation: CASSTPVQGGSTDTQYF.

This chain uses TRBV2 with TRBJ2-5; D perhaps matches TRBD1 (5 bases). The ends were cut back, 0 bases at V and 5 bases at J, with 13 bases in the middle. CDR1 and CDR2 from the germline V gene are SNHLY and FYNNEI. The CDR3 totals 15 residues. The CDR3: CASSEALQGKETQYF. In DNA form, the CDR3 reads TGTGCCAGCAGTGAAGCGCTGCAGGGCAAGGAGACCCAGTACTTC. The variable domain in full, with the rest retrieved from reference TRBV2 and TRBJ2-5, is EPEVTQTPSHQVTQMGQEVILRCVPISNHLYFYWYRQILGQKVEFLVSFYNNEISEKSEIFDDQFSVERPDGSNFTLKIRSTKLEDSAMYFCASSEALQGKETQYFGPGTRLLVL.

This sequence joins TRBV27 and TRBJ2-5; D is possibly TRBD2 (5 bases). Per germline, CDR1 MNHEY and CDR2 SMNVEV (reference sequence). The CDR3 has 15 residues. Trimming pared 4 bases from V and 0 bases from J, leaving 12 bases between. The CDR3 DNA reads as TGTGCCAGCAGTTACGACTCGGGGTACCAAGAGACCCAGTACTTC. This sequence encodes CASSYDSGYQETQYF.

The V and J genes are TRBV5-8 and TRBJ1-5; possibly TRBD1 for D (5 bases). The ends were cut back, 5 bases at V and 5 bases at J, with 8 bases in the middle. The CDR3 extends over 12 amino acids. The germline gives CDR1 SGHTS, CDR2 YDEGEE. CDR3 in amino acids: CASSWGDQPQHF. In nucleotides, the CDR3 is TGTGCCAGCAGTTGGGGGGATCAGCCCCAGCATTTT.

On this clone: The junction departs from the called germline gene at one end, perhaps through a read error. The V and J genes are TRBV6-5 and TRBJ1-2; D gene ambiguous. This CDR3 spans 10 amino acids. Looked up from germline, CDR1 is MNHEY and CDR2 is SVGAGI. The CDR3 nucleotides are TGTGCCAGCAGTCCTGGACTACTGGCCTTC. Translated: CASSPGLLAF.

J is TRBJ2-6 and V is TRBV10-1; 10 bases are shared with TRBD1. Trimming removed 5 bases from V and 1 base from J; junction bases left unmatched: 2. Germline values: CDR1 WNHNN, CDR2 SYGVQD (reference sequence). The CDR3 totals 16 residues. CDR3 sequence: CASSPGQGSGANVLTF. For the CDR3, the DNA is TGCGCCAGCAGTCCGGGACAGGGGTCTGGGGCCAACGTCCTGACTTTC.

This rearrangement joins TRBV9 to TRBJ2-3; D possibly corresponds to TRBD1 (6 bases). The CDR3 covers 12 residues. The V gene lost 3 bases and the J gene lost 6 bases, with 8 bases spanning the gap. CDR1 and CDR2 from the germline V gene are SGDLS and YYNGEE. The DNA for the CDR3 is TGTGCCAGCAGCGGAGGGGGTGATACGCAGTATTTT. It encodes CASSGGGDTQYF.

The chain links TRBV30 to TRBJ1-1; 7 positions agree with TRBD1. From germline, CDR1 is GTSNPN and CDR2 SVGIG (reference sequence). The CDR3 has 15 residues. The V and J ends lost 0 bases and 6 bases, in that order; junction bases with no gene match: 10. The CDR3 nucleotides read TGTGCCTGGAGTGTACGGGGCAGGGGGAGCGCTGAAGCTTTCTTT. This translates into CAWSVRGRGSAEAFF.

V and J are TRBV15 and TRBJ2-5; the D gene is possibly TRBD2 (6 bases). The CDR3 covers 17 residues. Germline assignment: CDR1 LNHNV and CDR2 YYDKDF (reference sequence). The V end was cut by 8 bases, the J end by 1 base, with 23 bases between. CDR3 in DNA: TGTGCCACCGGGGGGTCCGGGACCCCTGGGCTCCAAGAGACCCAGTACTTC. Translation gives CATGGSGTPGLQETQYF.

This chain links TRBV2 with TRBJ2-3; possible D gene TRBD1, 6 bases. Germline assignment: CDR1 SNHLY and CDR2 FYNNEI. Trimming pared 6 bases from V and 6 bases from J, leaving 13 bases between. The CDR3 runs to 13 residues. The CDR3 DNA reads TGTGCCAGCAGGAACAGGGCGTTGGATACGCAGTATTTT. It is translated as CASRNRALDTQYF.